Sequencing of this T cell receptor (beta chain) was carried out in a study of patients and donors after allogeneic stem cell transplantation. This clonotype was detected only a few times. Trimming shortened V by 3 bases and J by 2 bases, and 11 bases separated the two germline ends. The CDR3 is made up of 14 amino acids. Per the germline V gene, CDR1 is DFQATT and CDR2 is SNEGSKA (reference sequence). Each CDR3 protein is one row after TCRdb ran MiXCR on the RT-PCR reads. Of over 400,000 distinct CDR3 sequences in the sample, around 15% were seen once. The TCR comes from a human donor who was either an allogeneic HSCT recipient or a stem cell or donor lymphocyte infusion donor (not recorded which). It is not recorded whose cells these are; they may come from a transplant donor. Sample: blood, either unsorted or a sorted T cell fraction (not recorded which). The chain has TRBV20-1 and TRBJ1-3; D is ambiguous. The CDR3 loop reads CSASGHGAGNTIYF. The CDR3 DNA follows: TGCAGTGCTAGTGGGCATGGGGCTGGAAACACCATATATTTT.